Listed below are T cell receptor beta chains from one sample, sequenced in a study of PD-L1 blockade in urothelial cancer. Data came from immunoSEQ multiplex PCR; TCRdb stores just in-frame clones and leaves some out. In the table there are around 100,000 clones, 90% of which are singletons. The sample here was PBMCs, taken around atezolizumab (anti-PD-L1) treatment. These receptors all come from a man in his 60s with urothelial cancer. Each CDR3 is given with its conserved first and last residue. A D gene is named only where the DNA matches it firmly. For some rows the clone size is stated as once, few or many, or as a class when expanded; others skip it.

V gene,J gene,D gene,clone size,CDR3 protein,CDR3 DNA
TRBV28,TRBJ1-1,NA,NA,CASSLGRLNTEAFF,TGTGCCAGCAGTTTAGGGAGACTGAACACTGAAGCTTTCTTT
TRBV7-2,TRBJ2-5,NA,NA,CASSYTGSETQYF,TGTGCCAGCAGCTATACAGGGAGCGAGACCCAGTACTTC
TRBV5-6,TRBJ2-2,TRBD1,NA,CASSWTRTGMGTGELFF,TGTGCCAGCAGCTGGACACGGACAGGGATGGGCACCGGGGAGCTGTTTTTT
TRBV2,TRBJ2-1,TRBD2,NA,CASSFLAGGPNEQFF,TGTGCCAGCAGTTTCCTAGCGGGAGGTCCCAATGAGCAGTTCTTC
TRBV6-5,TRBJ1-1,TRBD1,few,CASSYATGGRTEAFF,TGTGCCAGCAGTTACGCAACAGGGGGGAGAACTGAAGCTTTCTTT
TRBV5-5,TRBJ2-7,TRBD1,NA,CASSFLVQDRVYEQYF,TGTGCCAGCAGCTTCCTGGTTCAGGACAGGGTCTACGAGCAGTACTTC
TRBV19,TRBJ2-7,TRBD1,NA,CASSVLQGNSYEQYF,TGTGCCAGTAGTGTACTACAGGGGAACTCCTACGAGCAGTACTTC
TRBV30,TRBJ2-3,NA,NA,CAWSPGDTQYF,TGTGCCTGGAGCCCCGGGGATACGCAGTATTTT
TRBV5-5,TRBJ2-7,TRBD2,NA,CASSLVPDLPGGSYEQYF,TGTGCCAGCAGCTTGGTTCCAGACCTCCCGGGGGGCTCCTACGAGCAGTACTTC
TRBV19,TRBJ1-1,NA,NA,CASSIGGGVTEAFF,TGTGCCAGTAGTATAGGGGGCGGGGTTACTGAAGCTTTCTTT
TRBV5-1,TRBJ1-4,NA,NA,CASRSGGLRQNEKLFF,TGCGCCAGCAGGTCGGGAGGGCTCAGGCAAAATGAAAAACTGTTTTTT
TRBV19,TRBJ2-2,NA,NA,CASSIGLDRQNTGELFF,TGTGCCAGTAGTATAGGGTTGGACAGACAGAACACCGGGGAGCTGTTTTTT
TRBV2,TRBJ1-4,NA,NA,CASSERMGGGSRRSNEKLFF,TGTGCCAGCAGTGAAAGAATGGGGGGAGGTTCAAGAAGGTCTAATGAAAAACTGTTTTTT
TRBV7-2,TRBJ1-3,NA,NA,CASSLVSGSSGNTIYF,TGTGCCAGCAGCTTAGTAAGTGGCAGCTCTGGAAACACCATATATTTT
TRBV5-1,TRBJ2-1,NA,NA,CASSLLLGGRNEQFF,TGCGCCAGCAGCTTGTTGCTTGGCGGTCGGAATGAGCAGTTCTTC
TRBV28,TRBJ2-2,NA,NA,CASSLDGDIQAGELFF,TGTGCCAGCAGTTTAGACGGGGACATTCAGGCCGGGGAGCTGTTTTTT
TRBV7-3,TRBJ2-3,TRBD1,NA,CASSLTGEATDTQYF,TGTGCCAGCAGCTTGACAGGGGAGGCCACAGATACGCAGTATTTT
TRBV11-1,TRBJ2-7,TRBD1,NA,CASSSQGQGVDEQYF,TGTGCCAGCAGCTCTCAGGGACAGGGAGTGGACGAGCAGTACTTC
TRBV5-4,TRBJ2-5,TRBD1,NA,CASSLAPGQGETQYF,TGTGCCAGCAGCTTGGCCCCGGGACAGGGTGAGACCCAGTACTTC
TRBV7-9,TRBJ2-7,TRBD2,NA,CASSRDYYEQYF,TGTGCCAGCAGCCGGGACTACTACGAGCAGTACTTC
TRBV16,TRBJ2-7,NA,NA,CASSQSATVAGEQYF,TGTGCCAGCAGCCAATCGGCCACCGTGGCAGGCGAGCAGTACTTC
TRBV28,TRBJ2-5,NA,NA,CASIPSLEWETQYF,TGTGCCAGCATCCCCTCTCTGGAGTGGGAGACCCAGTACTTC
TRBV2,TRBJ2-5,TRBD1,NA,CASRTGTGGETQYF,TGTGCCAGCAGGACCGGGACAGGGGGGGAGACCCAGTACTTC
TRBV29-1,TRBJ1-6,TRBD1,NA,CSVAGTGVSPLHF,TGCAGCGTTGCCGGGACAGGGGTTTCACCCCTCCACTTT
TRBV4-2,TRBJ1-2,TRBD1,NA,CASSKEAGQGNYGYTF,TGTGCCAGCAGCAAAGAGGCGGGACAGGGAAACTATGGCTACACCTTC
TRBV5-5,TRBJ2-7,TRBD1,NA,CASSLRQGAYEQYF,TGTGCCAGCAGCTTGAGGCAGGGGGCCTACGAGCAGTACTTC
TRBV6-5,TRBJ2-7,NA,once,CASSYRETYEQYF,TGTGCCAGCAGTTACAGGGAGACCTACGAGCAGTACTTC
TRBV28,TRBJ2-1,TRBD2,NA,CASSLSSGRAIVGEQFF,TGTGCCAGCAGTTTGAGTAGCGGGAGGGCCATCGTCGGGGAGCAGTTCTTC
TRBV6-6,TRBJ2-7,NA,NA,CASSYAGYEQYF,TGTGCCAGCAGTTACGCAGGCTACGAGCAGTACTTC
TRBV20-1,TRBJ2-1,TRBD2,once,CRAGLAAEQFF,TGCAGGGCGGGACTAGCTGCTGAGCAGTTCTTC
TRBV6-6,TRBJ2-2,NA,NA,CASSPGLDTGELFF,TGTGCCAGCAGTCCCGGACTGGACACCGGGGAGCTGTTTTTT
TRBV5-4,TRBJ1-5,TRBD1,few,CASSLGQGHNQPQHF,TGTGCCAGCAGCTTGGGACAGGGGCACAATCAGCCCCAGCATTTT
TRBV18,TRBJ1-2,NA,once,CASSPAQAGSGYTF,TGTGCCAGCTCACCGGCCCAGGCCGGCAGCGGCTACACCTTC
TRBV7-2,TRBJ1-1,NA,NA,CASSQGHMNTEAFF,TGTGCCAGCAGCCAGGGACATATGAACACTGAAGCTTTCTTT
TRBV4-2,TRBJ1-2,TRBD1,NA,CASSQDRGSLGYTF,TGTGCCAGCAGCCAGGACAGGGGCTCCCTTGGCTACACCTTC
TRBV5-1,TRBJ2-1,TRBD2,NA,CASSLGTSGGAYEQFF,TGCGCCAGCAGCCTAGGGACTAGCGGGGGGGCCTATGAGCAGTTCTTC
TRBV18,TRBJ2-7,TRBD1,NA,CASSPQTGDHEQYF,TGTGCCAGCTCACCACAGACAGGGGACCACGAGCAGTACTTC
TRBV7-6,TRBJ1-5,TRBD1,NA,CASSRQGWDQPQHF,TGTGCCAGCAGCCGACAGGGATGGGATCAGCCCCAGCATTTT
TRBV27,TRBJ2-5,NA,once,CASSLKAGLETQYF,TGTGCCAGCAGTTTAAAGGCAGGGTTAGAGACCCAGTACTTC
TRBV2,TRBJ2-1,TRBD2,NA,CASSLRAGGPGNEQFF,TGTGCCAGCAGTCTTCGAGCGGGAGGGCCGGGCAATGAGCAGTTCTTC
TRBV5-1,TRBJ1-3,NA,once,CASSLEGPTTGDTIYF,TGCGCCAGCAGCTTGGAAGGGCCAACTACCGGGGACACCATATATTTT